These 25 T cell receptor beta chains share one sample of origin, sequenced in a study of T-cell memory formation after mild COVID-19. TCRdb re-called the 5' RACE reads with MiXCR, one entry per CDR3 protein. Of roughly 580,000 distinct CDR3 sequences listed, more than 15% are singletons. Sequences were obtained from PBMCs or a T cell subset sorted from them (not recorded which). The receptors stem from an adult woman who had mild COVID-19 (a few samples of this study predate the infection). Cell type and time point are not known.

This clonotype appeared many times. The chain has TRBV20-1 and TRBJ2-1; 7 nucleotides align to TRBD2. V was pared by 0 bases and J by 4 bases, with 12 bases of the junction left unmatched. Germline V CDR1 and CDR2: DFQATT, SNEGSKA (reference sequence). The CDR3 loop spans 17 amino acids. CDR3 coding DNA: TGCAGTGCTAGAGAGGCTAGCGGACGCTCAATATACAATGAGCAGTTCTTC. Amino acids: CSAREASGRSIYNEQFF.

This clonotype was seen repeatedly, ten times or more. This sequence joins TRBV24-1 and TRBJ1-5, with unresolved D. This CDR3 contains 14 residues. Germline CDR1 and CDR2: KGHDR and SFDVKD. The V gene lost 5 bases and the J gene lost 7 bases, with 14 bases spanning the gap. The CDR3 sequence: CATSASLTGQPQHF. The CDR3 bases are TGTGCCACCAGTGCCTCGTTGACCGGACAGCCCCAGCATTTT.

This chain uses TRBV20-1 with TRBJ2-3; unclear D gene. Per the germline V gene, CDR1 is DFQATT and CDR2 is SNEGSKA (reference sequence). V lost 6 bases and J lost 2, with 9 bases in between. This CDR3 spans 12 amino acids. The CDR3 sequence: CSAPDLTDTQYF. CDR3 coding DNA: TGCAGTGCGCCCGACCTCACAGATACGCAGTATTTT.

The V gene is TRBV5-1, the J gene TRBJ1-4, with D possibly TRBD1 on 5 matching bases. The CDR3 extends over 14 amino acids. Trimming removed 4 bases at V and 6 bases at J, with 13 bases between. Germline loops: CDR1 SGHRS, CDR2 YFSETQ. The CDR3 is CASSPGTADEKLFF. CDR3 in DNA: TGCGCCAGCAGCCCCGGGACGGCCGATGAAAAACTGTTTTTT.

J is TRBJ1-2 and V is TRBV6-5; maybe TRBD1 (5 bases). CDR1 is MNHEY and CDR2 is SVGAGI in the germline V gene. CDR3 size: 18 residues. V lost 2 bases to trimming and J lost 3 bases, with 22 bases between them. The DNA for the CDR3 is TGTGCCAGCAGTTACAAGGGACTGGTAGCCAGGGCCGACTATGGCTACACCTTC. Protein product: CASSYKGLVARADYGYTF.

CDR3 nucleotides: TGTGCCAGCAGCCCCCGGACGGCGACCTTTAACTATGGCTACACCTTC. It yields the protein CASSPRTATFNYGYTF. This sequence joins TRBV11-1 and TRBJ1-2; D unresolved. V lost 5 bases and J lost 1, with 17 bases in between. The CDR3 runs 16 residues. Germline V gives CDR1 SGHAT, CDR2 FQDESV (reference sequence).

The gene calls are TRBV20-1 and TRBJ2-5; D is ambiguous. CDR1 DFQATT and CDR2 SNEGSKA come from the germline V gene (reference sequence). The V gene lost 0 bases and the J gene lost 1 base, with 6 bases spanning the gap. The CDR3 is 13 residues long. CDR3 sequence reads: CSARDGAQETQYF. The CDR3 DNA reads TGCAGTGCTAGAGACGGAGCCCAAGAGACCCAGTACTTC.

The sample holds a few counts of this clonotype. V usage is TRBV5-5 and J usage is TRBJ2-1, with 10 bases matching TRBD1. The CDR3 runs to 14 residues. V gave up 3 bases and J gave up 8 bases; unmatched junction bases: 5. Germline CDR1 is SGHKS and CDR2 is YYEKEE (reference sequence). CDR3: CASSWGQGLDEQFF. The CDR3 DNA reads as TGTGCCAGCAGCTGGGGACAGGGGTTGGATGAGCAGTTCTTC.

J is TRBJ1-2 and V is TRBV7-2, with a possible D match to TRBD1 (5 bases). CDR3 length equals 14 residues. Germline-derived CDR1 and CDR2 are SGHTA and FQGNSA. V was shortened by 5 bases and J by 3 bases, with 13 bases between the two germline ends. CDR3 nucleotides: TGTGCCAGCAGCCCCACCGGGGCTTACTATGGCTACACCTTC. This encodes CASSPTGAYYGYTF.

This clonotype was detected only a few times. V usage is TRBV9 and J usage is TRBJ2-7, with TRBD2 matching over 16 bases. CDR1 and CDR2 from the germline V gene are SGDLS and YYNGEE. Unmatched junction bases numbered 11, after V lost 0 bases and J lost 2 bases. There are 20 residues in the CDR3. Written as DNA, the CDR3 is TGTGCCAGCAGCGTAGAGTCCGGGACTAGCGGGAGGGTGCATACCTACGAGCAGTACTTC. It is translated as CASSVESGTSGRVHTYEQYF.

The chain recombines TRBV7-9 with TRBJ2-5; no reliable D call. The CDR3 is 13 residues long. Looked up from germline, CDR1 is SEHNR and CDR2 is FQNEAQ (reference sequence). Deletions cut 1 base from V and 5 bases from J, with 8 bases between. DNA of the CDR3: TGTGCCAGCAGCTTAGACCAGGTGGAGACCCAGTACTTC. It encodes CASSLDQVETQYF.

J is TRBJ1-2 and V is TRBV29-1; 7 bases line up with TRBD1. Germline lookup yields CDR1 SQVTM and CDR2 ANQGSEA. The CDR3 length is 14 residues. The V gene end was trimmed by 7 bases and the J gene end by 6 bases; junction bases not matched to a gene: 14. DNA for the CDR3: TGCAGCGCCTCACTGACAGGGAGGGGGGATGGCTACACCTTC. Protein: CSASLTGRGDGYTF.

Only a few counts were recorded for this clonotype. The chain employs TRBV7-8 and TRBJ2-1, with TRBD2 matching over 14 bases. The CDR3 is 16 amino acids. V lost 4 bases and J lost 10; bases outside the gene matches: 9. Germline V gene lookup returns CDR1 SGHVS and CDR2 FQNEAQ. CDR3 residues: CASSSPTSGRAGEQFF. The CDR3 DNA is TGTGCCAGCAGCTCCCCGACTAGCGGGAGGGCCGGGGAGCAGTTCTTC.

V usage is TRBV12-3 or TRBV12-4 and J usage is TRBJ2-7; 8 bases align to TRBD1. V shed 6 bases and J 3 bases; nucleotides not matched to a gene: 10. CDR3 length: 15 amino acids. CDR3 sequence (DNA): TGTGCCAGCAGACCGACAGGGGATAGATTCTACGAGCAGTACTTC. Translation: CASRPTGDRFYEQYF.

This clonotype was detected only a few times. V gene TRBV5-1 combines with J gene TRBJ1-1; D gene uncertain. The V end was cut by 3 bases, the J end by 5 bases, with 8 bases between. The CDR3 loop spans 12 amino acids. Germline V gene data show CDR1 as SGHRS and CDR2 as YFSETQ. As DNA, the CDR3 is TGCGCCAGCAGCTCGCGGGAGACTGAAGCTTTCTTT. It codes for CASSSRETEAFF.

The chain links TRBV25-1 to TRBJ2-2; 9 bases align to TRBD1. CDR3 length: 16 amino acids. The J segment lost 5 bases and the V segment lost 1 base, leaving 5 bases of the junction unmatched. The germline V gene has CDR1 MGHDK and CDR2 SYGVNS. Written as DNA, the CDR3 is TGTGCCAGCAGTGAATTAGGGACAGGGCGGACCGGGGAGCTGTTTTTT. Residues: CASSELGTGRTGELFF.

The chain joins TRBV7-3 to TRBJ2-3, with 16 bases matching TRBD2. CDR3 length: 18 residues. Trimming removed 5 bases from V and 2 bases from J; junction bases left unmatched: 7. CDR1 is SGHTA, CDR2 FQGTGA, per germline. The CDR3 here is CASSRTGLAGGDTDTQYF. Here the CDR3 DNA reads TGTGCCAGCAGCCGAACGGGACTAGCGGGAGGGGACACAGATACGCAGTATTTT.

The chain combines TRBV5-1 with TRBJ2-1; D is possibly TRBD2 (7 bases). The V gene lost 4 bases and the J gene lost 8 bases, with 19 bases spanning the gap. The CDR3 is made up of 15 amino acids. Germline values: CDR1 SGHRS, CDR2 YFSETQ. CDR3 nucleotide sequence: TGCGCCAGCAGCCCTGTGGGGGGGGCAGGCGATGAGCAGTTCTTC. Encoded protein: CASSPVGGAGDEQFF.

This clonotype appeared a few times. The CDR3 region is CASSRQFRGPGDTQYF. CDR3 nucleotide sequence: TGTGCCAGCAGTCGTCAATTCCGGGGCCCCGGGGATACGCAGTATTTT. The chain combines TRBV27 with TRBJ2-3; D is possibly TRBD1 or TRBD2 (5 bases each). Germline CDR1 MNHEY, CDR2 SMNVEV (reference sequence). The CDR3 contains 16 residues. Between the trimmed V and J ends, which lost 5 bases and 6 bases, there was a span of 21 bases.

This rearrangement joins TRBV5-1 to TRBJ2-3; TRBD2 might be the D (6 bases). The germline V gene has CDR1 SGHRS and CDR2 YFSETQ. The V end was cut by 4 bases, the J end by 9 bases, with 12 bases between. This CDR3 is built from 12 residues. CDR3 region: CASSRDLSTQYF. The CDR3 DNA is TGCGCCAGCAGCAGGGACTTATCGACGCAGTATTTT.

V and J are TRBV12-3 or TRBV12-4 and TRBJ2-1; 12 bases line up with TRBD2. This CDR3 is 15 amino acids long. V shed 7 bases, J shed 4 bases, and the junction held 5 bases outside the gene matches. The CDR3 DNA reads as TGTGCCAGCACTCTAGCGGGAGGGGCTTACAATGAGCAGTTCTTC. Amino acid sequence: CASTLAGGAYNEQFF.

V and J are TRBV5-5 and TRBJ1-2; 8 nucleotides align to TRBD1. The CDR3 loop spans 14 amino acids. V was pared by 3 bases and J by 4 bases, with 5 bases of the junction left unmatched. The V gene's germline CDR1 is SGHKS and CDR2 YYEKEE (reference sequence). CDR3 in amino acids: CASSWLTGAYGYTF. CDR3 in DNA: TGTGCCAGCAGCTGGTTGACAGGGGCCTATGGCTACACCTTC.

This clonotype was found a few times. J is TRBJ2-3 and V is TRBV7-2; 8 nucleotides line up with TRBD1. CDR3 length equals 16 residues. V trimming: 5 bases; J trimming: 5 bases; junction bases outside the gene matches: 12. CDR1 is SGHTA, CDR2 FQGNSA, per germline. CDR3 coding DNA: TGTGCCAGCAGCATTTCAGGGGGCTACCGTAGAGATACGCAGTATTTT. This sequence encodes CASSISGGYRRDTQYF.

The chain joins TRBV7-9 to TRBJ2-3, with D possibly TRBD1 on 5 matching bases. This CDR3 is 16 amino acids long. The V end lost 5 bases, the J end lost 2 bases, and 17 bases lay between the germline ends. CDR1 SEHNR and CDR2 FQNEAQ come from the germline V gene (reference sequence). CDR3 amino acids: CASSPQQGRVTDTQYF. The CDR3 nucleotides are TGTGCCAGCAGCCCCCAGCAGGGTAGGGTCACAGATACGCAGTATTTT.

Ten or more counts support this clonotype. The chain couples TRBV6-2 or TRBV6-3 to TRBJ2-7; unclear D gene. Trimming cost V 2 bases and J 2 bases, with 4 bases left between them. CDR1 is MNHEY and CDR2 is SVGEGT in the germline V gene. This CDR3 comprises 12 residues. CDR3 bases: TGTGCCAGCAGTTACGTACCCTACGAGCAGTACTTC. Translation gives CASSYVPYEQYF.